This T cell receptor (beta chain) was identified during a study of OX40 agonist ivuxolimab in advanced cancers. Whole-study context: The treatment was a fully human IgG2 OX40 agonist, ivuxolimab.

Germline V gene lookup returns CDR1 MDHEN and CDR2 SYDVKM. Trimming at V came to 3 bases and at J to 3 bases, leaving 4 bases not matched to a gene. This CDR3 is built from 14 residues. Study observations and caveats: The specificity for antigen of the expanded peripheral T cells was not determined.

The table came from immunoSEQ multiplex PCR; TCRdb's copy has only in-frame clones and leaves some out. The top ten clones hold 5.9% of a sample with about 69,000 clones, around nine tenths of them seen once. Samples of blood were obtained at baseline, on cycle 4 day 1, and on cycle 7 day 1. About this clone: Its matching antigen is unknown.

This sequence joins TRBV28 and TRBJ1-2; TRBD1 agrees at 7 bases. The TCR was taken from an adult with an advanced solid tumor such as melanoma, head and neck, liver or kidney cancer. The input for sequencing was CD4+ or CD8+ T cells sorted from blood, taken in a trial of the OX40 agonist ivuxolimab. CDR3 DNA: TGTGCCAGCAGTTTCAGGGGGTCTGACTATGGCTACACCTTC. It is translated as CASSFRGSDYGYTF.